This T cell receptor (beta chain) emerged from a study of radiation and T cells in renal cell carcinoma. Note on this clone: The antigen is not known.

Indicated time point: blood 4 weeks post-SBRT, at nephrectomy. The sample's treatment: 15 Gy SBRT to primary tumor, nephrectomy 4 weeks later. Nephrectomy followed 15 Gy stereotactic body radiation by 4 weeks. This renal cell carcinoma was of the clear cell type. Germline V CDR1 and CDR2: MNHEY, SVGAGI. Trimming removed 3 bases from V and 6 bases from J, with 8 bases in between. The CDR3 is 13 amino acids. Notes on the study in general: In blood, top tumor clones expanded by 2 weeks, shrinking by 4.

Some clones are missing from TCRdb's copy, which holds only in-frame ones; the method was immunoSEQ multiplex PCR. This table holds 75,000 to 95,000 clones, around four fifths found once. The J gene is TRBJ2-2, the V gene TRBV6-5; D is perhaps TRBD1 (6 bases). The receptor's source is a man in his forties or fifties with renal cell carcinoma. Sequenced here: blood, sampled from a patient whose treatment included radiotherapy and nephrectomy. The DNA of the CDR3 is TGTGCCAGCAGTTATAACAGGGCCGGGGAGCTGTTTTTT. This codes for CASSYNRAGELFF.